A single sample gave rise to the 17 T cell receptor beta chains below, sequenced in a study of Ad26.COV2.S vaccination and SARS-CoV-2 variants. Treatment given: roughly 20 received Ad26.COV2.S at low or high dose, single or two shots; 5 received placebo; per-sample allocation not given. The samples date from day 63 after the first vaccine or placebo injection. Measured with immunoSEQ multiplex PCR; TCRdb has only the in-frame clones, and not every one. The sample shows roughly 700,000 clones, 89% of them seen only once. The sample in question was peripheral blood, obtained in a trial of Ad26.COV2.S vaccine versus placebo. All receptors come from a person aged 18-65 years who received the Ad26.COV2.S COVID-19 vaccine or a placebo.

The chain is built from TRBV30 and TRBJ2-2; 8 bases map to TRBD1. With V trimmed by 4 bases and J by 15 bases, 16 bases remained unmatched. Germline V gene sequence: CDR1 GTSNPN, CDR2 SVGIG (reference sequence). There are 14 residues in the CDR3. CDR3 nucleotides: TGTGCCTGGACCCGGACAGGGTACCTCAACGTGGTGTTTTTT. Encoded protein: CAWTRTGYLNVVFF.

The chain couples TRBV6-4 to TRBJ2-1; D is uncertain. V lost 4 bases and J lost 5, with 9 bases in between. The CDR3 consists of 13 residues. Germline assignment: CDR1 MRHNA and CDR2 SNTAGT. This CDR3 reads CASSVGGNNEQFF. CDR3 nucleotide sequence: TGTGCCAGCAGTGTGGGCGGAAACAATGAGCAGTTCTTC.

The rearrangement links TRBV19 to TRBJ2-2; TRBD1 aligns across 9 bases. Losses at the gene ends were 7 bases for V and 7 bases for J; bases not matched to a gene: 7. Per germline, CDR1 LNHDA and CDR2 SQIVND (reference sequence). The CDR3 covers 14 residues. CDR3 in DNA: TGTGCCAGTATTACAGGGGGCGCCGGCGGGGAGCTGTTTTTT. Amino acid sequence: CASITGGAGGELFF. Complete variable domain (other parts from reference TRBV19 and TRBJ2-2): DGGITQSPKYLFRKEGQNVTLSCEQNLNHDAMYWYRQDPGQGLRLIYYSQIVNDFQKGDIAEGYSVSREKKESFPLTVTSAQKNPTAFYLCASITGGAGGELFFGEGSRLTVL.

The CDR3 region is CASSQDNRDTSYEQYF. The DNA for the CDR3 is TGTGCCAGCAGCCAAGATAATAGGGATACCTCCTACGAGCAGTACTTC. The V call is TRBV3-1 (or the pseudogene TRBV3-2), the J call TRBJ2-7, with D uncertain. Germline V CDR1 and CDR2: LGHDT, YNNKEL (reference sequence). The V gene lost 0 bases and the J gene lost 0 bases, with 12 bases spanning the gap. The CDR3 runs to 16 residues.

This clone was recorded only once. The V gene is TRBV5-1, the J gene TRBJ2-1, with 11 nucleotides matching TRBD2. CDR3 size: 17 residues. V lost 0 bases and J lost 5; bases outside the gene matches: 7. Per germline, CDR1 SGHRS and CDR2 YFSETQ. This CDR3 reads CASSLGLSSGGNNEQFF. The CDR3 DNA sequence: TGCGCCAGCAGCTTGGGACTCTCTAGCGGGGGGAACAATGAGCAGTTCTTC.

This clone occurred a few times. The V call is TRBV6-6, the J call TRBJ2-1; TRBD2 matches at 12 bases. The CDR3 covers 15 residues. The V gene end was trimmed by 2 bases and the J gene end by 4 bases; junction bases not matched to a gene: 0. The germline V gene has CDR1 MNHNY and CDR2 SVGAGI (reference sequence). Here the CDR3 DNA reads TGTGCCAGCAGTTACGGGACTAGCGGGTACAATGAGCAGTTCTTC. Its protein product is CASSYGTSGYNEQFF.

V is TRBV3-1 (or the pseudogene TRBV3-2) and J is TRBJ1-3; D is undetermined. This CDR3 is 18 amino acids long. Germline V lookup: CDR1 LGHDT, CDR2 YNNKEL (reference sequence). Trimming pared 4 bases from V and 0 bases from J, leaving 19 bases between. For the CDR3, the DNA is TGTGCCAGCAGCCCCCCGTTTGGGGAACTATACTCTGGAAACACCATATATTTT. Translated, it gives CASSPPFGELYSGNTIYF.

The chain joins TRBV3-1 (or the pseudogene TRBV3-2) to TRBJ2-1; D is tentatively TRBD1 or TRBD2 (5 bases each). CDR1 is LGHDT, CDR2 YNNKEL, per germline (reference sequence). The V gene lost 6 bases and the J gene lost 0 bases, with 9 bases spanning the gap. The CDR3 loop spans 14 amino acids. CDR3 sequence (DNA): TGTGCCAGCAGGGGACCAACCTCCTACAATGAGCAGTTCTTC. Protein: CASRGPTSYNEQFF.

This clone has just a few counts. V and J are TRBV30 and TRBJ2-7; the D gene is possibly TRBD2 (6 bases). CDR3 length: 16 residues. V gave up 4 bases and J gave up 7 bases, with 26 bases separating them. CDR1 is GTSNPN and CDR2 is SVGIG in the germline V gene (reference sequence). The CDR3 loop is CAWIARIAGSMREQYF. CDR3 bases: TGTGCCTGGATCGCTAGGATTGCGGGATCAATGAGGGAGCAGTACTTC.

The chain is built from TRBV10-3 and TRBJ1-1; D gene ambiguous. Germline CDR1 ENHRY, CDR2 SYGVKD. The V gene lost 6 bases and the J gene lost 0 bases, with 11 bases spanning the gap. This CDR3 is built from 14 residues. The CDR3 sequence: CAIRARELNTEAFF. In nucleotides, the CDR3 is TGTGCCATCAGGGCTCGGGAACTGAACACTGAAGCTTTCTTT.

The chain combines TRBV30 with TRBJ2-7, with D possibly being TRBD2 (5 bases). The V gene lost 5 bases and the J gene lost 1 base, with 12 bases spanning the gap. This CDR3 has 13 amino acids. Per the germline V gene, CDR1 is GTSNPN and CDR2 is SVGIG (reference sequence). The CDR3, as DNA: TGTGCCTGGGAAAGTGGGAGATCCTACGAGCAGTACTTC. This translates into CAWESGRSYEQYF.

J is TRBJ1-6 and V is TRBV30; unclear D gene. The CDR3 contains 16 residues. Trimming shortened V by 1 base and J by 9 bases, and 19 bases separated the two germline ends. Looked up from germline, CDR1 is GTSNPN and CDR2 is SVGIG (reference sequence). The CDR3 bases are TGTGCCTGGAGTGCCCTCGGGTCACCGGGGTTTTCACCCCTCCACTTT. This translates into CAWSALGSPGFSPLHF.

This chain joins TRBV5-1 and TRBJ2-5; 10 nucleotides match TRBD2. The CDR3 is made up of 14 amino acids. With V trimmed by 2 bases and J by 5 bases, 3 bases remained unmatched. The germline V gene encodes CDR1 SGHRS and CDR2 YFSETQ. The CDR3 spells CASSFSGGPETQYF. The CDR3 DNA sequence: TGCGCCAGCAGCTTTAGCGGGGGGCCTGAGACCCAGTACTTC. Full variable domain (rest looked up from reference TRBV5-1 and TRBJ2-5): KAGVTQTPRYLIKTRGQQVTLSCSPISGHRSVSWYQQTPGQGLQFLFEYFSETQRNKGNFPGRFSGRQFSNSRSEMNVSTLELGDSALYLCASSFSGGPETQYFGPGTRLLVL.

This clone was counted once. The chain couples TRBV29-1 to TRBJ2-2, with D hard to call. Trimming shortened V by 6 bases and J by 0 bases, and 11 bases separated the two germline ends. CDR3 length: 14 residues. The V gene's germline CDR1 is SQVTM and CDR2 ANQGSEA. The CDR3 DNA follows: TGCAGCGTCTCCTTCAGTGCGAACACCGGGGAGCTGTTTTTT. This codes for CSVSFSANTGELFF.

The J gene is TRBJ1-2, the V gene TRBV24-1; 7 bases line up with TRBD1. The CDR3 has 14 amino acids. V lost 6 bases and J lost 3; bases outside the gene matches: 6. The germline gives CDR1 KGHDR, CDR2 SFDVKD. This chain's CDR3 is CATSTGRGDYGYTF. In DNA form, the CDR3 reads TGTGCCACCAGTACGGGCAGGGGGGACTATGGCTACACCTTC.

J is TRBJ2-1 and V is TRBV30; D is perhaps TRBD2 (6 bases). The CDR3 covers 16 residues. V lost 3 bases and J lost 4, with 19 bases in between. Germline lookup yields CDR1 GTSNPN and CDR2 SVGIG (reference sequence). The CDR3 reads CAWRGGKVPLYNEQFF. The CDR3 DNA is TGTGCCTGGAGAGGCGGGAAGGTCCCATTGTACAATGAGCAGTTCTTC.

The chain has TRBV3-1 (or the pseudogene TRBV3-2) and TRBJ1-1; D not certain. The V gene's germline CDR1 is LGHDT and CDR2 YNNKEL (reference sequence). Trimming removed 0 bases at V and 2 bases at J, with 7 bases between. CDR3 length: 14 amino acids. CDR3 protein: CASSQDYSNTEAFF. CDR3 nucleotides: TGTGCCAGCAGCCAAGATTACAGCAACACTGAAGCTTTCTTT.